This T cell receptor beta chain was sequenced during a study of T cell changes during pregnancy in multiple sclerosis. Using immunoSEQ multiplex PCR, the repertoire was profiled, and TCRdb retains in-frame clones only, with some absent. The sample holds some 60,000 clones, 90% to 95% seen once. V lost 5 bases and J lost 11; bases outside the gene matches: 7. Per germline, CDR1 SGHAT and CDR2 FQNNGV. The CDR3 totals 12 residues. The chain is built from TRBV11-2 and TRBJ1-2, with 8 bases that match TRBD1. Sequencing used CD4+ T cells from peripheral blood mononuclear cells, obtained before pregnancy. The sequence came from a female donor with multiple sclerosis, enrolled in a pregnancy study. CDR3 DNA: TGTGCCAGCAGCACCCGACAGGGGAGGTACACCTTC. Its translation is CASSTRQGRYTF.